A single sample gave rise to the 22 T cell receptor beta chains below, sequenced in a study of CD8 T cells in Susac syndrome. The authors reverse transcribed about 0.5 to 1 ug RNA with random hexamers. Using its own MiXCR run on the immunoSEQ multiplex PCR reads, TCRdb lists one record per CDR3 protein. The table includes some 140,000 distinct CDR3 sequences, 95% detected once. The source material was CD8+ T cells from PBMCs. The receptor source for this set is a human donor with Susac syndrome.

This clonotype was picked up one time. The V and J genes are TRBV5-4 and TRBJ1-4, with D maybe TRBD1 (6 bases). The germline gives CDR1 SGHNT, CDR2 YYREEE (reference sequence). CDR3 length: 14 residues. V was shortened by 5 bases and J by 8 bases, with 16 bases between the two germline ends. The CDR3 here is CASSYDGGHEKLFF. The CDR3 DNA sequence: TGTGCCAGCAGTTACGACGGGGGGCACGAAAAACTGTTTTTT.

The DNA of the CDR3 is TGTGCCAGCAGTTGGGGGGCCGACAATGAGCAGTTCTTC. Encoded protein: CASSWGADNEQFF. The rearrangement uses TRBV28 and TRBJ2-1; the D gene could be TRBD1 or TRBD2 (6 bases each). The CDR3 spans 13 residues. V lost 4 bases and J 5 bases, leaving 9 bases between the germline ends. Germline V CDR1 and CDR2: MDHEN, SYDVKM.

The chain combines TRBV9 with TRBJ2-7; possibly TRBD2 for D (6 bases). Per germline, CDR1 SGDLS and CDR2 YYNGEE. Trimming removed 3 bases at V and 0 bases at J, with 13 bases between. This CDR3 has 15 residues. The DNA of the CDR3 is TGTGCCAGCAGCGCCGTAGCGGCCAGCTCCTACGAGCAGTACTTC. Protein product: CASSAVAASSYEQYF.

The chain links TRBV9 to TRBJ2-2, with unresolved D. The CDR3 is 12 residues long. CDR1 and CDR2 (germline): SGDLS, YYNGEE. The V end lost 0 bases, the J end lost 4 bases, and 1 base lay between the germline ends. CDR3: CASSVVTGELFF. The CDR3 DNA is TGTGCCAGCAGCGTAGTCACCGGGGAGCTGTTTTTT.

The chain carries TRBV5-1 and TRBJ2-3; D may be TRBD2 (5 bases). V was clipped by 2 bases and J by 2 bases, with 12 bases between them. The CDR3 runs to 15 residues. Germline V gene data show CDR1 as SGHRS and CDR2 as YFSETQ. The CDR3 coding sequence is TGCGCCAGCAGCTTTACGGGGTTGGTCACAGATACGCAGTATTTT. It is translated as CASSFTGLVTDTQYF.

The CDR3 DNA follows: TGTGCCAGAACTAGCGGGAGGATGAATGAGCAGTTCTTC. Residues: CARTSGRMNEQFF. This chain uses TRBV2 with TRBJ2-1, with TRBD2 matching over 12 bases. The CDR3 runs to 13 residues. Per germline, CDR1 SNHLY and CDR2 FYNNEI. Losses at the gene ends were 9 bases for V and 7 bases for J; bases not matched to a gene: 4.

The chain links TRBV3-1 to TRBJ2-7; a possible D gene is TRBD1 (6 bases). The germline V gene encodes CDR1 LGHDT and CDR2 YNNKEL (reference sequence). The V end lost 1 base, the J end lost 5 bases, and 12 bases lay between the germline ends. CDR3 length: 14 residues. The CDR3 sequence: CASSQGLRTDEQYF. In DNA, the CDR3 is TGTGCCAGCAGCCAAGGGCTTCGGACAGACGAGCAGTACTTC.

The J gene is TRBJ1-4, the V gene TRBV3-1, with 8 positions matching TRBD1. The CDR3 extends over 16 amino acids. The V gene's germline CDR1 is LGHDT and CDR2 YNNKEL (reference sequence). V lost 2 bases to trimming and J lost 6 bases; unmatched junction nucleotides: 8. The CDR3 DNA follows: TGTGCCAGCAGCCAATCGGCCGGGACAGGCGATGAAAAACTGTTTTTT. Amino acids: CASSQSAGTGDEKLFF.

This clonotype was observed a single time. The rearrangement uses TRBV4-2 and TRBJ2-1; no clear D gene. The CDR3 totals 16 residues. Trimming left V 1 base short and J 2 bases short, with 12 bases between. CDR1 and CDR2 from the germline V gene are LGHNA and YNFKEQ. CDR3 protein: CASSQVLGTAYNEQFF. The DNA for the CDR3 is TGTGCCAGCAGCCAAGTCCTGGGTACGGCCTACAATGAGCAGTTCTTC.

The chain couples TRBV9 to TRBJ2-5; no clear D. The ends were cut back, 4 bases at V and 0 bases at J, with 10 bases in the middle. Germline-derived CDR1 and CDR2 are SGDLS and YYNGEE. This CDR3 contains 14 residues. In nucleotides, the CDR3 is TGTGCCAGCAGCCAAGACGGATACCAAGAGACCCAGTACTTC. It yields the protein CASSQDGYQETQYF.

This clonotype was observed a few times. The chain uses TRBV6-5 and TRBJ2-7, with unresolved D. The germline V gene has CDR1 MNHEY and CDR2 SVGAGI. Trimming stripped 0 bases from V and 1 base from J, with 7 bases between. The CDR3 is 14 amino acids. The CDR3 region has the DNA TGTGCCAGCAGTTACTCTGGGCAATCCTACGAGCAGTACTTC. Its protein is CASSYSGQSYEQYF.

The CDR3 bases are TGTGCCAGCTCACCCCTGGGTAGGGAAACCTACGAGCAGTACTTC. Amino acid sequence: CASSPLGRETYEQYF. The rearrangement links TRBV18 to TRBJ2-7, with D unresolved. This CDR3 comprises 15 residues. Germline CDR1 is KGHSH and CDR2 is LQKENI. Between the trimmed V and J ends, which lost 3 bases and 2 bases, there was a span of 14 bases.

This clonotype was detected once. The genes are TRBV9 and TRBJ2-7; 7 bases fit TRBD2. V lost 3 bases and J lost 5; bases outside the gene matches: 11. The V gene's germline CDR1 is SGDLS and CDR2 YYNGEE. The CDR3 extends over 15 amino acids. In DNA form, the CDR3 reads TGTGCCAGCAGCGGGGAGCGGGGCCTTGCCCACGAGCAGTACTTC. Residues: CASSGERGLAHEQYF.

The chain combines TRBV27 with TRBJ2-3; D gene unclear. CDR3 length equals 11 residues. The germline V gene has CDR1 MNHEY and CDR2 SMNVEV (reference sequence). V lost 7 bases to trimming and J lost 4 bases, with 6 bases between them. CDR3 in amino acids: CASTGADTQYF. The CDR3 DNA reads as TGTGCCAGCACTGGTGCAGATACGCAGTATTTT.

The V call is TRBV24-1, the J call TRBJ2-3; 9 bases fit TRBD1. From germline, CDR1 is KGHDR and CDR2 SFDVKD. The CDR3 contains 16 residues. The V segment lost 0 bases and the J segment 2 bases; nucleotides outside the gene matches: 2. CDR3 sequence (DNA): TGTGCCACCAGTGATTTGAGGGACAGGGACACAGATACGCAGTATTTT. It translates to CATSDLRDRDTDTQYF.

This clonotype was detected once. CDR3 nucleotide sequence: TGTGCCAGCAGCTTAACGCCCCTGGCCTTAGGCGAGCAGTACTTC. Amino acid sequence: CASSLTPLALGEQYF. The gene calls are TRBV11-3 and TRBJ2-7; no reliable D call. The V and J ends lost 2 bases and 6 bases respectively, with 17 bases between them. The germline gives CDR1 SGHNT, CDR2 YENEEA. CDR3 length: 15 amino acids.

The chain is built from TRBV4-1 and TRBJ2-7, with 8 bases identical to TRBD1. The CDR3 totals 16 residues. Germline lookup yields CDR1 MGHRA and CDR2 YSYEKL. V was pared by 2 bases and J by 6 bases, with 12 bases of the junction left unmatched. The CDR3 sequence: CASSQSPGTGGSEQYF. The CDR3, as DNA: TGCGCCAGCAGCCAATCCCCAGGGACAGGTGGGAGCGAGCAGTACTTC.

The chain links TRBV4-1 to TRBJ2-4; the match to TRBD2 covers 7 bases. V shed 0 bases and J 4 bases; nucleotides not matched to a gene: 15. Germline V gives CDR1 MGHRA, CDR2 YSYEKL. CDR3 size: 19 residues. CDR3 DNA: TGCGCCAGCAGCCAAGATTCGCCGCCTAGCGGAGGGAATAAAAACATTCAGTACTTC. The encoded protein is CASSQDSPPSGGNKNIQYF.

V is TRBV27 and J is TRBJ2-7, with D possibly matching TRBD1 (6 bases). The germline V gene encodes CDR1 MNHEY and CDR2 SMNVEV (reference sequence). This CDR3 is built from 14 residues. Deletions cut 4 bases from V and 3 bases from J, with 13 bases between. CDR3 nucleotide sequence: TGTGCCAGCAGTTCACAAGGACAGTTCTACGAGCAGTACTTC. Amino acids: CASSSQGQFYEQYF.

The chain employs TRBV6-5 and TRBJ1-5; 8 nucleotides match TRBD1. The germline CDR1 and CDR2 sequences are MNHEY and SVGAGI. CDR3 size: 15 residues. Trimming at V came to 5 bases and at J to 5 bases, leaving 8 bases not matched to a gene. The CDR3 is CASSLGQGGDQPQHF. The CDR3 coding sequence is TGTGCCAGCAGTCTCGGACAGGGCGGAGATCAGCCCCAGCATTTT.

This clonotype was counted once. The J gene is TRBJ2-6, the V gene TRBV20-1, with no clear D. This CDR3 spans 11 amino acids. V was shortened by 6 bases and J by 2 bases, with 2 bases between the two germline ends. The germline V gene has CDR1 DFQATT and CDR2 SNEGSKA (reference sequence). The CDR3 nucleotides read TGCAGTGCCACTGGGGCCAACGTCCTGACTTTC. Protein product: CSATGANVLTF.

The chain employs TRBV6-5 and TRBJ2-4; TRBD2 matches 10 bases. The CDR3 runs to 15 residues. Germline V gene data show CDR1 as MNHEY and CDR2 as SVGAGI. J gave up 8 bases and V 0 bases, and 4 bases lay outside the gene matches. CDR3 sequence (DNA): TGTGCCAGCAGTTACTCCCGAACTAGCGGGGACATTCAGTACTTC. Protein product: CASSYSRTSGDIQYF.